Shown below are 18 T cell receptor beta chains from a single sample sequenced in a study of technical replicates of blood from several donors. TCRdb keeps only in-frame clones here, not all; method: immunoSEQ multiplex PCR. Here the sample spans about 70,000 clones, 92% being singletons. Sequenced input: T cells isolated from PBMCs. The receptor source for this set is a human donor in good health.

The V gene is TRBV30, the J gene TRBJ1-2; 7 nucleotides line up with TRBD1. V lost 2 bases, J lost 4 bases, and 1 base stayed unmatched. The length of the CDR3 is 12 residues. Germline V gene data show CDR1 as GTSNPN and CDR2 as SVGIG (reference sequence). The CDR3 coding sequence is TGTGCCTGGAGTAGGGGGCTCTATGGCTACACCTTC. Its translation is CAWSRGLYGYTF.

The chain carries TRBV18 and TRBJ1-5; TRBD1 is a possible D gene (5 bases). CDR1 is KGHSH and CDR2 is LQKENI in the germline V gene. Trimming stripped 5 bases from V and 2 bases from J, with 16 bases between. This CDR3 has 16 residues. In DNA form, the CDR3 reads TGTGCCAGCTCATTGAACAGGATAGAAGGCAATCAGCCCCAGCATTTT. It encodes CASSLNRIEGNQPQHF.

The rearrangement uses TRBV9 and TRBJ1-1, with 8 bases identical to TRBD1. CDR1 is SGDLS, CDR2 YYNGEE, per germline. With V trimmed by 3 bases and J by 4 bases, 5 bases remained unmatched. This CDR3 comprises 14 residues. This CDR3 reads CASSATGVSTEAFF. The CDR3 DNA is TGTGCCAGCAGCGCGACAGGGGTAAGCACTGAAGCTTTCTTT.

V usage is TRBV28 and J usage is TRBJ2-7; no firm D call. The germline V gene encodes CDR1 MDHEN and CDR2 SYDVKM. The CDR3 extends over 14 amino acids. Trimming cost V 2 bases and J 2 bases, with 10 bases left between them. As DNA, the CDR3 is TGTGCCAGCAGTTTAAACAGTTTGACCTACGAGCAGTACTTC. Its protein is CASSLNSLTYEQYF. The full variable domain, rest sourced from reference TRBV28 and TRBJ2-7, is DVKVTQSSRYLVKRTGEKVFLECVQDMDHENMFWYRQDPGLGLRLIYFSYDVKMKEKGDIPEGYSVSREKKERFSLILESASTNQTSMYLCASSLNSLTYEQYFGPGTRLTVT.

The chain recombines TRBV27 with TRBJ1-2, with a weak D call TRBD1 (6 bases). V gave up 3 bases and J gave up 3 bases, with 8 bases separating them. Germline V CDR1 and CDR2: MNHEY, SMNVEV (reference sequence). This CDR3 region has 13 residues. Here the CDR3 reads CASSLAGDYGYTF. CDR3 sequence (DNA): TGTGCCAGCAGTTTGGCAGGGGACTATGGCTACACCTTC.

The chain carries TRBV4-3 and TRBJ1-5, with D tentatively TRBD1 (5 bases). CDR3 length equals 15 residues. The V gene's germline CDR1 is LGHNA and CDR2 YSLEER. Deletions cut 4 bases from V and 6 bases from J, with 16 bases between. The CDR3 loop reads CASSPYTVQGQPQHF. The CDR3 nucleotides are TGCGCCAGCAGCCCCTACACAGTTCAGGGTCAGCCCCAGCATTTT.

The CDR3 region is CASSLARLEGTGELFF. The CDR3 nucleotides are TGCGCCAGCAGCTTAGCCAGACTAGAGGGCACCGGGGAGCTGTTTTTT. The chain recombines TRBV5-1 with TRBJ2-2; D perhaps matches TRBD2 (6 bases). Germline CDR1 is SGHRS and CDR2 is YFSETQ. This CDR3 spans 16 amino acids. Between the trimmed V and J ends, which lost 2 bases and 4 bases, there was a span of 15 bases.

The chain links TRBV4-3 to TRBJ1-1, with a tentative D call TRBD1 (5 bases). Germline V CDR1 and CDR2: LGHNA, YSLEER. The CDR3 covers 15 residues. V dropped 0 bases and J dropped 7 bases, with 15 bases sitting between them. The CDR3 is CASSQDLGGTGEAFF. CDR3 bases: TGCGCCAGCAGCCAAGATCTCGGGGGTACAGGTGAAGCTTTCTTT.

The chain has TRBV11-3 and TRBJ2-1, with D hard to call. The V and J ends lost 0 bases and 0 bases respectively, with 6 bases between them. Germline V gene data show CDR1 as SGHNT and CDR2 as YENEEA. This CDR3 comprises 15 residues. The CDR3 DNA reads as TGTGCCAGCAGCTTAGATAGTGGCTCCTACAATGAGCAGTTCTTC. This translates into CASSLDSGSYNEQFF.

This sequence joins TRBV19 and TRBJ2-2, with TRBD2 identical over 8 bases. The CDR3 sequence is 16 residues long. V was pared by 3 bases and J by 4 bases, with 7 bases of the junction left unmatched. Looked up from germline, CDR1 is LNHDA and CDR2 is SQIVND (reference sequence). CDR3 region: CASSIPGRALTGELFF. CDR3 sequence (DNA): TGTGCCAGTAGTATTCCCGGGAGGGCCCTCACCGGGGAGCTGTTTTTT.

This chain links TRBV7-3 with TRBJ2-7; the match to TRBD1 covers 7 bases. V shed 0 bases and J 0 bases; nucleotides not matched to a gene: 5. The CDR3 sequence is 16 residues long. Germline loops: CDR1 SGHTA, CDR2 FQGTGA. The CDR3 sequence is CASSLTSGGYSYEQYF. CDR3 nucleotides: TGTGCCAGCAGCTTAACGTCAGGGGGTTACTCCTACGAGCAGTACTTC.

This clone has just one count. V is TRBV19 and J is TRBJ2-1, with D unclear. The length of the CDR3 is 11 residues. Between the trimmed V and J ends, which lost 3 bases and 9 bases, there was a span of 6 bases. Germline V gene data show CDR1 as LNHDA and CDR2 as SQIVND (reference sequence). CDR3 coding DNA: TGTGCCAGTAGTATGGGCTTTGAGCAGTTCTTC. It encodes CASSMGFEQFF.

The chain employs TRBV30 and TRBJ1-6; TRBD1 agrees at 7 bases. J was trimmed by 3 bases and V by 2 bases; bases with no gene match: 7. The CDR3 length is 16 residues. Germline loops: CDR1 GTSNPN, CDR2 SVGIG (reference sequence). The CDR3 region has the DNA TGTGCCTGGAGTTCTGGACAGGAAGGCTATAATTCACCCCTCCACTTT. Protein sequence: CAWSSGQEGYNSPLHF.

The rearrangement joins TRBV27 to TRBJ2-7; 10 bases are a match to TRBD2. The junction had 10 bases not matched to a gene; V was cut back by 6 bases and J by 5 bases. CDR1 MNHEY and CDR2 SMNVEV come from the germline V gene (reference sequence). There are 15 residues in the CDR3. This CDR3 is CASRANLAGVNEQYF. The CDR3 bases are TGTGCCAGCAGGGCTAACCTAGCGGGAGTAAACGAGCAGTACTTC.

The V call is TRBV7-9, the J call TRBJ2-4; 10 nucleotides align to TRBD1. The length of the CDR3 is 13 residues. Per germline, CDR1 SEHNR and CDR2 FQNEAQ (reference sequence). The V segment lost 4 bases and the J segment 8 bases; nucleotides outside the gene matches: 2. CDR3 sequence: CASSYGTGDIQYF. The CDR3 DNA is TGTGCCAGCAGCTACGGGACAGGGGACATTCAGTACTTC.

The chain combines TRBV30 with TRBJ2-7; no clear D. V lost 0 bases and J 3 bases, leaving 9 bases between the germline ends. Germline V gene lookup returns CDR1 GTSNPN and CDR2 SVGIG (reference sequence). CDR3 length equals 13 residues. CDR3 in amino acids: CAWSVRGGYEQYF. CDR3 nucleotide sequence: TGTGCCTGGAGTGTTAGAGGTGGCTACGAGCAGTACTTC.

The chain employs TRBV18 and TRBJ1-2; TRBD1 matches at 7 bases. J was trimmed by 4 bases and V by 3 bases; bases with no gene match: 2. The germline gives CDR1 KGHSH, CDR2 LQKENI. This CDR3 contains 13 residues. DNA for the CDR3: TGTGCCAGCTCACCGACAGGGCCCTATGGCTACACCTTC. Translated, it gives CASSPTGPYGYTF.

The chain combines TRBV11-3 with TRBJ2-3; 7 bases line up with TRBD2. The CDR3 covers 15 residues. CDR1 is SGHNT and CDR2 is YENEEA in the germline V gene. V gave up 4 bases and J gave up 0 bases; unmatched junction bases: 4. CDR3: CASSSSGTSTDTQYF. The CDR3 DNA reads as TGTGCCAGCAGCTCTAGCGGTACTAGCACAGATACGCAGTATTTT.